One TCR beta chain is described in this entry. This sample was included in a study of cytomegalovirus exposure and HLA in healthy donors. CDR3 length: 14 amino acids. The trim removed 6 bases at V and 5 bases at J, leaving 9 bases unmatched. CDR1 and CDR2 (germline): MDHEN, SYDVKM. Primers for the PCR totalled 60 Vbeta and 13 Jbeta. The table came from immunoSEQ multiplex PCR; TCRdb's copy has only in-frame clones and leaves some out. This table has 150,000 or so clones, 8.5% to 10% appearing once. The sequenced material came from PBMCs. The sequence came from a man aged 45-60 years in good health and CMV-seronegative. The chain combines TRBV28 with TRBJ2-5; 7 bases map to TRBD1. As DNA, the CDR3 is TGTGCCAGCAGCGGTGACAGGGTGAGGGAGACCCAGTACTTC. Translation: CASSGDRVRETQYF. Complete variable domain (other parts from reference TRBV28 and TRBJ2-5): DVKVTQSSRYLVKRTGEKVFLECVQDMDHENMFWYRQDPGLGLRLIYFSYDVKMKEKGDIPEGYSVSREKKERFSLILESASTNQTSMYLCASSGDRVRETQYFGPGTRLLVL.